One and the same sample provided the 2 T cell receptor beta chains below, sequenced in a study of metastatic and nonmetastatic thyroid tumors. Patients were all untreated before their thyroid surgery. With MiXCR, TCRdb reprocessed the PCR reads. The sample carries tens of thousands of clones, around 20% recorded once. The specimen sequenced was blood. These receptors originate from a female donor with papillary thyroid cancer or a benign thyroid nodule (not recorded which). Some clones in this sample may be carry-over from other donors' samples.

This clone appeared a few times. The chain is built from TRBV24-1 and TRBJ2-7; 7 nucleotides agree with TRBD1. The J segment lost 4 bases and the V segment lost 9 bases, leaving 14 bases of the junction unmatched. This CDR3 comprises 15 residues. CDR1 and CDR2 from the germline V gene are KGHDR and SFDVKD. CDR3 in DNA: TGTGCCACCTCCGAGACAGGGATTCTCACATACGAGCAGTACTTC. The encoded protein is CATSETGILTYEQYF.

The V gene is TRBV6-1, the J gene TRBJ1-1; D call uncertain. The germline V and J ends were trimmed by 8 bases and 1 base, with 11 bases remaining between them. The CDR3 is made up of 13 amino acids. Germline V lookup: CDR1 MNHNS, CDR2 SASEGT. DNA of the CDR3: TGTGCCAGCCAGGACGGGCAGAACACTGAAGCTTTCTTT. Its translation: CASQDGQNTEAFF.